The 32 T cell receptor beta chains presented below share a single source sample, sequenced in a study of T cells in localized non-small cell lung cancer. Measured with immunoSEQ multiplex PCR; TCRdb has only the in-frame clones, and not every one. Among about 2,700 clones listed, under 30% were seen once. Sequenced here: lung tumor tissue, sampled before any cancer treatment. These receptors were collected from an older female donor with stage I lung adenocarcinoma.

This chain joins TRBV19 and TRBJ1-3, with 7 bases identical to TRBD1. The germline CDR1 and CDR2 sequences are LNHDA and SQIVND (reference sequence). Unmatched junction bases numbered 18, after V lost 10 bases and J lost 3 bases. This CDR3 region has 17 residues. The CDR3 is CATRALVAGGIGNTIYF. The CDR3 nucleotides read TGTGCCACCAGGGCCCTCGTAGCAGGGGGTATTGGAAACACCATATATTTT.

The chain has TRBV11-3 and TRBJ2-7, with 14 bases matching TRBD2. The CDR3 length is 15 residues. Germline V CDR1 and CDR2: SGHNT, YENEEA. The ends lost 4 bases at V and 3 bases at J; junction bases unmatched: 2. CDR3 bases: TGTGCCAGCAGCTCAGGACTAGCGGGAGGCTACGAGCAGTACTTC. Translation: CASSSGLAGGYEQYF. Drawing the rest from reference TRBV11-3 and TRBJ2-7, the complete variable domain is EAGVVQSPRYKIIEKKQPVAFWCNPISGHNTLYWYLQNLGQGPELLIRYENEEAVDDSQLPKDRFSAERLKGVDSTLKIQPAELGDSAVYLCASSSGLAGGYEQYFGPGTRLTVT.

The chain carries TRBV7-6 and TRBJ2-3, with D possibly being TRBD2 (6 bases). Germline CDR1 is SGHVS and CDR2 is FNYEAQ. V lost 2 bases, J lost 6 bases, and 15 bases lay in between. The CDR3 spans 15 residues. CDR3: CASSLIGGRRDTQYF. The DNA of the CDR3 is TGTGCCAGCAGCTTAATCGGAGGGAGAAGGGATACGCAGTATTTT.

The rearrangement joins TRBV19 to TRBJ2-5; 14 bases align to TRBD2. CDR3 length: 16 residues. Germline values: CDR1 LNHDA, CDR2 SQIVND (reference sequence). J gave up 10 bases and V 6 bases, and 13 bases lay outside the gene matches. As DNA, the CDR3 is TGTGCCAGTAGCTTGGGACTAGCGGGGGCCCTGTACGACCAGTACTTC. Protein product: CASSLGLAGALYDQYF.

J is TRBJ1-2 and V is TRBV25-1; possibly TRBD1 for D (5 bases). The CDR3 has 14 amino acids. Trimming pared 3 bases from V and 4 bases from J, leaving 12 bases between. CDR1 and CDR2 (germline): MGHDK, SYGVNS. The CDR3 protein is CASSDTGPRYGYTF. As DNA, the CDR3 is TGTGCCAGCAGTGATACAGGCCCGCGCTATGGCTACACCTTC.

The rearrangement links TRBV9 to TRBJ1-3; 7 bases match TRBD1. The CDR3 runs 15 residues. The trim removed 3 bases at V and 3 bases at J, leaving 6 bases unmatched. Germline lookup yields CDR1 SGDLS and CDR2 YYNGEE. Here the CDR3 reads CASSDSQGFGNTIYF. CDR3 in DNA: TGTGCCAGCAGCGACTCACAGGGGTTTGGAAACACCATATATTTT.

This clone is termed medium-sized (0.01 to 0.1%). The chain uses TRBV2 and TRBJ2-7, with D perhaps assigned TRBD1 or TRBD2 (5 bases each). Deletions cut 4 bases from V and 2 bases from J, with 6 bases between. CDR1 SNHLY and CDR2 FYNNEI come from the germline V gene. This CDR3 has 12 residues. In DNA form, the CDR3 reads TGTGCCAGCAGTGTGGGACCCTACGAGCAGTACTTC. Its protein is CASSVGPYEQYF.

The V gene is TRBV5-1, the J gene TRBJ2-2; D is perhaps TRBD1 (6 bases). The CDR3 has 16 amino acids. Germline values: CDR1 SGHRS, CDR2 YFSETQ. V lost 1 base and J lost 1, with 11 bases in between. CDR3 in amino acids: CASSLKVTGNTGELFF. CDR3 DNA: TGCGCCAGCAGCTTGAAAGTGACAGGGAACACCGGGGAGCTGTTTTTT.

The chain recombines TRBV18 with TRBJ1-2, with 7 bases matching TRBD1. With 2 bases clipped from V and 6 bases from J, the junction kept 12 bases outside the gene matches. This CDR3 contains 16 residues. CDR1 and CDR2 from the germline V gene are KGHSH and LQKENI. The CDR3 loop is CASSPARQGAGHGYTF. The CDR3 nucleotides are TGTGCCAGCTCACCAGCCCGACAGGGCGCCGGTCATGGCTACACCTTC. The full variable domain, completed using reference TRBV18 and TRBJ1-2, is NAGVMQNPRHLVRRRGQEARLRCSPMKGHSHVYWYRQLPEEGLKFMVYLQKENIIDESGMPKERFSAEFPKEGPSILRIQQVVRGDSAAYFCASSPARQGAGHGYTFGSGTRLTVV.

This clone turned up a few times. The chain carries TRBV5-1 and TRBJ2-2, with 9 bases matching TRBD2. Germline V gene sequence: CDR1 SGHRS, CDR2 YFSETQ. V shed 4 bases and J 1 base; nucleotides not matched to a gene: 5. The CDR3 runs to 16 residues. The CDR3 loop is CASSGPTSGNTGELFF. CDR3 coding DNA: TGCGCCAGCAGCGGGCCGACTAGCGGGAACACCGGGGAGCTGTTTTTT.

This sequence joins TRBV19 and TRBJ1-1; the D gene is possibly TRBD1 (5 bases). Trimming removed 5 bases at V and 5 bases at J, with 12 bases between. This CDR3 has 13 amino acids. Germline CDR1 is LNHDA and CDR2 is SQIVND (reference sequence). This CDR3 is CASSAQGRTEAFF. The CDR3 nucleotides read TGTGCCAGTAGTGCCCAGGGACGAACTGAAGCTTTCTTT.

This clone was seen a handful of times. The chain's CDR3 is CASSSFTGGTEAFF. The CDR3 DNA reads TGTGCCAGCAGCTCTTTTACAGGGGGCACTGAAGCTTTCTTT. This chain connects TRBV11-3 to TRBJ1-1; 8 bases are a match to TRBD1. Germline V lookup: CDR1 SGHNT, CDR2 YENEEA. With 4 bases clipped from V and 4 bases from J, the junction kept 5 bases outside the gene matches. CDR3 length equals 14 residues.

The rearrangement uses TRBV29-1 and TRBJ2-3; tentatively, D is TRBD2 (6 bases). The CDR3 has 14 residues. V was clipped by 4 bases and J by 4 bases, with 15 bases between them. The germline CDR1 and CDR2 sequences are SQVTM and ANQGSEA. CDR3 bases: TGCAGCGTTGCACTAGCAAGAGGGGCAGATACGCAGTATTTT. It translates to CSVALARGADTQYF.

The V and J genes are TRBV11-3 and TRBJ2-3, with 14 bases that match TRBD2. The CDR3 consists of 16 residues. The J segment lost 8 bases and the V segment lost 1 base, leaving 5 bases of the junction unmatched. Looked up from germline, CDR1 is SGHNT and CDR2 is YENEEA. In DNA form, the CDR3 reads TGTGCCAGCAGCTTAGGACTAGCGGGAGGGCCGGGTACGCAGTATTTT. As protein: CASSLGLAGGPGTQYF.

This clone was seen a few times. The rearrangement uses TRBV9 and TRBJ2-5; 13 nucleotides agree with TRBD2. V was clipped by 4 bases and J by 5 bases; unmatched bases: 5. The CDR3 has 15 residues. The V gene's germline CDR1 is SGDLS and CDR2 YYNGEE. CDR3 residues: CASSPWTSGSETQYF. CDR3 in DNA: TGTGCCAGCAGCCCCTGGACTAGCGGGAGTGAGACCCAGTACTTC.

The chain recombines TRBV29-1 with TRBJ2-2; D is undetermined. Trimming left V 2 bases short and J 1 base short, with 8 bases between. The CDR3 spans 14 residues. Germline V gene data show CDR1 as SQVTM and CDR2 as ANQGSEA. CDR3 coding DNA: TGCAGCGTTGAACCTACCCTGAACACCGGGGAGCTGTTTTTT. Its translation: CSVEPTLNTGELFF.

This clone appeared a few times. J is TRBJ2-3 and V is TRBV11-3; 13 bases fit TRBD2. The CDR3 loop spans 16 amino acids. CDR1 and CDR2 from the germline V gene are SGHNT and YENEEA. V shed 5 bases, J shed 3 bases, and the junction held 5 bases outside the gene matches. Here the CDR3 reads CASSPQGLAGTDTQYF. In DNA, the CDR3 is TGTGCCAGCAGCCCACAGGGACTAGCGGGAACAGATACGCAGTATTTT. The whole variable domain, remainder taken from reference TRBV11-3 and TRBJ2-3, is EAGVVQSPRYKIIEKKQPVAFWCNPISGHNTLYWYLQNLGQGPELLIRYENEEAVDDSQLPKDRFSAERLKGVDSTLKIQPAELGDSAVYLCASSPQGLAGTDTQYFGPGTRLTVL.

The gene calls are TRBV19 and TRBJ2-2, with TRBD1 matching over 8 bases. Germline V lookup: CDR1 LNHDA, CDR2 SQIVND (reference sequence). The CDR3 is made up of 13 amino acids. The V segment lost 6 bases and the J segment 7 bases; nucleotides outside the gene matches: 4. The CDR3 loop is CASSQGAVGELFF. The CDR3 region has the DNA TGTGCCAGTAGCCAGGGGGCGGTCGGGGAGCTGTTTTTT.

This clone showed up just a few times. CDR3 in amino acids: CASSYSIPSGQGAGEQYF. The CDR3 bases are TGTGCCAGCAGTTACTCGATACCCTCGGGACAGGGGGCTGGGGAGCAGTACTTC. This chain links TRBV6-8 with TRBJ2-7; 12 nucleotides align to TRBD1. The CDR3 contains 18 residues. Germline V gives CDR1 MNHGY, CDR2 SAAAGT. V dropped 0 bases and J dropped 7; count of bases not matched to a gene: 13.

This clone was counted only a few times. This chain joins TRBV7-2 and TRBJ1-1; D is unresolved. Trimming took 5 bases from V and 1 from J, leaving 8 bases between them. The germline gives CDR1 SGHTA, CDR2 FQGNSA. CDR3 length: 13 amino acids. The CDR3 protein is CASSPRRNTEAFF. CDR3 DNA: TGTGCCAGCAGCCCGCGAAGGAACACTGAAGCTTTCTTT.

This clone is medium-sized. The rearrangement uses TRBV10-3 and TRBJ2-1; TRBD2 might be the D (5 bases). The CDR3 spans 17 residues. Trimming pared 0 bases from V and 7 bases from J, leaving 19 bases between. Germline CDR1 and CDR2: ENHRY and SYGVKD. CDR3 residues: CAISESLRTPGNNEQFF. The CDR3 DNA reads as TGTGCCATCAGTGAGTCTTTGAGGACCCCGGGGAATAATGAGCAGTTCTTC.

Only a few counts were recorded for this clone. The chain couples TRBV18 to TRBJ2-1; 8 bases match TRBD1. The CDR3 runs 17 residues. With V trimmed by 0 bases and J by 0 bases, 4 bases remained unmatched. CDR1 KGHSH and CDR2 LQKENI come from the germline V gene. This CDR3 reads CASSPPNTGGSYNEQFF. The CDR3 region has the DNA TGTGCCAGCTCACCACCTAATACAGGGGGCTCCTACAATGAGCAGTTCTTC.

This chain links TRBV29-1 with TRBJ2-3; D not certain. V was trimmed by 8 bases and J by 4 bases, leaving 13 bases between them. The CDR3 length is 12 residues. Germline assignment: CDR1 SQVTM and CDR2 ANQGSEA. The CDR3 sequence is CSLMPESDTQYF. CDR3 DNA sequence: TGCAGCCTAATGCCAGAGTCAGATACGCAGTATTTT.

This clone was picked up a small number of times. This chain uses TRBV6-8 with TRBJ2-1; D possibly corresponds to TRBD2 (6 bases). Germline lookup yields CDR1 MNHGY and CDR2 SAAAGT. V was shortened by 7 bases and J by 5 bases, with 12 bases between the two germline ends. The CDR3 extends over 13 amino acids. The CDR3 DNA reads TGTGCCAGCATGGGGACTCCAAACAATGAGCAGTTCTTC. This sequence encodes CASMGTPNNEQFF.

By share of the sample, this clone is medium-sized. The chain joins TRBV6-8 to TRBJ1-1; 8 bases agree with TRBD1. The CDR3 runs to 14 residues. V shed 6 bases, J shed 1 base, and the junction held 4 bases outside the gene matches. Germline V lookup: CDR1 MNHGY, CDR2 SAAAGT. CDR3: CASRLTGENTEAFF. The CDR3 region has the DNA TGTGCCAGCAGATTGACAGGGGAGAACACTGAAGCTTTCTTT.

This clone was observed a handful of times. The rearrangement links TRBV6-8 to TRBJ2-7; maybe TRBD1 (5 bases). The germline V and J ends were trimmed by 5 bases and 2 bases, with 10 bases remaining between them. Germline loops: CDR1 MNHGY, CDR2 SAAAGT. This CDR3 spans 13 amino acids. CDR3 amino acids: CASSEDTTYEQYV. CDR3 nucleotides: TGTGCCAGCAGTGAGGACACTACCTACGAGCAGTACGTC.

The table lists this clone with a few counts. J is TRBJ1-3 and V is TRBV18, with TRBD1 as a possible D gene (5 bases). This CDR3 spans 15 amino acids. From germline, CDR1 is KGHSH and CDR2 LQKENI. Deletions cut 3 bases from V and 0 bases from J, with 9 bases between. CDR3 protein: CASSPDRISGNTIYF. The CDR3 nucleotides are TGTGCCAGCTCACCCGACAGAATCTCTGGAAACACCATATATTTT.

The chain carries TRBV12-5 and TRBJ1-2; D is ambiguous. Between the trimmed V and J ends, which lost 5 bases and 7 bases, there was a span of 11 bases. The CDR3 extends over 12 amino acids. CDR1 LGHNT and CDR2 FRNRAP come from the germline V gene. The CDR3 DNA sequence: TGTGCTAGTGGTCCCGGCTCCACTGGCTACACCTTC. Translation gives CASGPGSTGYTF.

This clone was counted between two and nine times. DNA of the CDR3: TGTGCCAGCAACCCGGATGGCTCCTACAATGAGCAGTTCTTC. This translates into CASNPDGSYNEQFF. The J gene is TRBJ2-1, the V gene TRBV9; no firm D call. This CDR3 contains 14 residues. Germline V gene data show CDR1 as SGDLS and CDR2 as YYNGEE. Trimming removed 6 bases from V and 0 bases from J, with 10 bases in between.

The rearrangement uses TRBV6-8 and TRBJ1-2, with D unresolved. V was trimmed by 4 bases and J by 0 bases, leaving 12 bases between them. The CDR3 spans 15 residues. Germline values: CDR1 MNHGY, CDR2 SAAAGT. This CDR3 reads CASSSPTNSNYGYTF. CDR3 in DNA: TGTGCCAGCAGTTCCCCGACCAATTCTAACTATGGCTACACCTTC.

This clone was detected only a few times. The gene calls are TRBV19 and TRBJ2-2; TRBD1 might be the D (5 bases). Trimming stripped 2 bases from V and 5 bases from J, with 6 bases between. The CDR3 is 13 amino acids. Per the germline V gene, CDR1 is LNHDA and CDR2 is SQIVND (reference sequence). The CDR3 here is CASSIQGTGELFF. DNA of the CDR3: TGTGCCAGTAGTATACAGGGAACCGGGGAGCTGTTTTTT.

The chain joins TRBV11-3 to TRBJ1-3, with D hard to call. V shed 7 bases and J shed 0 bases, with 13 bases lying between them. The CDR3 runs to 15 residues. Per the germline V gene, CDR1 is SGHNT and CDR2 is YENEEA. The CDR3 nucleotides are TGTGCCAGCAATGGACGAATAATCTCTGGAAACACCATATATTTT. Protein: CASNGRIISGNTIYF.